This TCR beta chain was captured by sequencing in a study of beta chain features in type 1 diabetes. Isolation of CD4+ naive, central memory, regulatory and stem cell-like memory cells was achieved by sorting via CD45RO/CCR7/CD25/CD127/CD95/CD27. Deletions cut 1 base from V and 3 bases from J, with 8 bases between. The CDR3 extends over 14 amino acids. Germline lookup yields CDR1 MGHDK and CDR2 SYGVNS. Study observations and caveats: Moderate yet significant TCRB CDR3 shortening was seen in Type 1 diabetes patients in all four CD4+ subsets. PCR might favor shorter templates, equally in patients and controls.

In the case of this clone: Its matching antigen is unknown.

The investigators reverse transcribed all of the isolated RNA, so they sequenced expressed TCRB transcripts. TCRdb's copy holds only in-frame clones and misses some; the assay was immunoSEQ multiplex PCR. Of 60,000 or so clones listed, roughly half were seen once; the top ten hold roughly 2.6%. This receptor was taken from a woman in her thirties or forties with type 1 diabetes. Sequencing was carried out using Tregs from blood. The genes are TRBV25-1 and TRBJ2-3; D possibly corresponds to TRBD2 (5 bases). The CDR3 nucleotides are TGTGCCAGCAGTGAATCGTCGGGAACAGATACGCAGTATTTT. Amino acids: CASSESSGTDTQYF.